This T cell receptor beta chain is drawn from a study of neurological immune-mediated disorders. In TCRdb, the 5' RACE reads were re-called with MiXCR into one record per CDR3 protein. The sample has 25,000 to 35,000 distinct CDR3 sequences, roughly an eighth seen once; the top ten hold almost 8%. In germline, CDR1 is MNHNY, CDR2 SVGAGI (reference sequence). The CDR3 sequence is 16 residues long. V shed 8 bases and J shed 0 bases, with 16 bases lying between them. This clonotype was seen many times. The unsorted libraries were produced from 2 million PBMCs held at -80 C. This chain links TRBV6-6 with TRBJ2-2; either TRBD1 or TRBD2 may fit D (5 bases each). This clonotype was obtained from a man aged 55 to 69 in good health. What was sequenced was PBMCs. CDR3 region: CASVSWDAANTGELFF. CDR3 bases: TGTGCCAGCGTCTCCTGGGACGCAGCGAACACCGGGGAGCTGTTTTTT.